These 24 T cell receptor beta chains originate from one sample sequenced in a study of T cell responses to AZD1222 COVID-19 vaccine. The repertoire was sequenced with immunoSEQ multiplex PCR; TCRdb's copy has only in-frame clones and lacks some. Counted here are under 200,000 clones, around 90% occurring once; the ten biggest clones make up 1.3%. Sequencing was performed on peripheral blood, taken 28 days after the second AZD1222 dose. These receptor sequences come from an adult who received the AZD1222 COVID-19 vaccine.

The table lists this clone with a few counts. The chain joins TRBV11-2 to TRBJ2-2; 12 bases align to TRBD2. This CDR3 contains 19 residues. The junction had 12 bases not matched to a gene; V was cut back by 1 base and J by 6 bases. Germline loops: CDR1 SGHAT, CDR2 FQNNGV. CDR3 nucleotides: TGTGCCAGCAGCTTAGCCCCATCTGGGCTAGCGGGAGGGCCCGGGGAGCTGTTTTTT. Protein product: CASSLAPSGLAGGPGELFF.

CDR3 DNA sequence: TGTGCCAGCAGCCAAGGGGGCCTCCTTGGTACGCAGTATTTT. Translated: CASSQGGLLGTQYF. The chain joins TRBV14 to TRBJ2-3; maybe TRBD1 (5 bases). V lost 1 base to trimming and J lost 8 bases, with 13 bases between them. This CDR3 contains 14 residues. Germline CDR1 SGHDN, CDR2 FVKESK.

The chain links TRBV24-1 to TRBJ1-2; D is unclear. Trimming took off 3 bases at V and 0 bases at J, with 4 bases between the two ends. Germline V gene lookup returns CDR1 KGHDR and CDR2 SFDVKD. The CDR3 runs 13 residues. CDR3 DNA: TGTGCCACCAGTGATATGCCTAACTATGGCTACACCTTC. Its translation: CATSDMPNYGYTF.

The chain links TRBV28 to TRBJ2-2; D possibly uses TRBD1 or TRBD2 (6 bases each). The CDR3 spans 20 residues. V lost 5 bases and J 4 bases, leaving 29 bases between the germline ends. The germline CDR1 and CDR2 sequences are MDHEN and SYDVKM. The CDR3 reads CASSTTRRQQSGAITGELFF. The CDR3 DNA is TGTGCCAGCAGTACGACCCGCAGACAACAATCGGGGGCAATCACCGGGGAGCTGTTTTTT.

This clone occurred a few times. The V gene is TRBV27, the J gene TRBJ1-5; D is possibly TRBD1 (5 bases). V was trimmed by 6 bases and J by 4 bases, leaving 13 bases between them. Looked up from germline, CDR1 is MNHEY and CDR2 is SMNVEV (reference sequence). This CDR3 has 14 amino acids. CDR3 sequence (DNA): TGTGCCAGCAGCCCGATGGGGGAAAATCAGCCCCAGCATTTT. Residues: CASSPMGENQPQHF.

CDR3 region: CASSRPYIEETQYF. The CDR3 DNA is TGTGCCAGCAGTCGGCCGTACATCGAAGAGACCCAGTACTTC. This chain links TRBV7-2 with TRBJ2-5; no clear D gene. Trimming removed 6 bases at V and 3 bases at J, with 14 bases between. This CDR3 contains 14 residues. CDR1 and CDR2 (germline): SGHTA, FQGNSA. Full variable domain (missing parts from reference TRBV7-2 and TRBJ2-5): GAGVSQSPSNKVTEKGKDVELRCDPISGHTALYWYRQSLGQGLEFLIYFQGNSAPDKSGLPSDRFSAERTGGSVSTLTIQRTQQEDSAVYLCASSRPYIEETQYFGPGTRLLVL.

The rearrangement joins TRBV5-8 to TRBJ2-3, with 7 nucleotides matching TRBD1. Germline V gene data show CDR1 as SGHTS and CDR2 as YDEGEE. The CDR3 contains 17 residues. V dropped 0 bases and J dropped 4; count of bases not matched to a gene: 11. CDR3 sequence: CASSLGTGALPPDTQYF. The CDR3 bases are TGTGCCAGCAGCTTGGGGACAGGCGCACTTCCTCCAGATACGCAGTATTTT. The full variable domain, its missing parts supplied by reference TRBV5-8 and TRBJ2-3, is EAGVTQSPTHLIKTRGQQATLRCSPISGHTSVYWYQQALGLGLQFLLWYDEGEERNRGNFPPRFSGRQFPNYSSELNVNALELEDSALYLCASSLGTGALPPDTQYFGPGTRLTVL.

The chain uses TRBV28 and TRBJ2-7; either TRBD1 or TRBD2 may fit D (5 bases each). Trimming cost V 6 bases and J 4 bases, with 13 bases left between them. CDR3 size: 13 residues. Germline V gene lookup returns CDR1 MDHEN and CDR2 SYDVKM. The CDR3 protein is CASSQGRNYEQYF. DNA of the CDR3: TGTGCCAGCAGCCAGGGACGGAATTACGAGCAGTACTTC.

The rearrangement links TRBV7-9 to TRBJ2-7; 12 bases agree with TRBD2. The germline V gene encodes CDR1 SEHNR and CDR2 FQNEAQ (reference sequence). The CDR3 spans 15 residues. Germline trimming cut 5 bases from V and 2 bases from J; bases unmatched to any gene: 4. For the CDR3, the DNA is TGTGCCAGCAGCAACGGACTAGCGGGGCCCTACGAGCAGTACTTC. It is translated as CASSNGLAGPYEQYF.

The chain carries TRBV11-2 and TRBJ2-7; 8 bases match TRBD1. V trimming: 5 bases; J trimming: 0 bases; junction bases outside the gene matches: 6. This CDR3 contains 15 residues. Germline assignment: CDR1 SGHAT and CDR2 FQNNGV. CDR3 amino acids: CASSLAGGSSYEQYF. The CDR3 coding sequence is TGTGCCAGCAGCCTGGCAGGGGGCAGCTCCTACGAGCAGTACTTC.

Comment on this clone: One end of the junction fails to match germline, which may point to a read error. This rearrangement joins TRBV7-9 to TRBJ1-1, with D hard to call. Germline V gene lookup returns CDR1 SEHNR and CDR2 FQNEAQ (reference sequence). The CDR3 contains 12 residues. The CDR3 region has the DNA TGTGCCAGCAGCGAAACCGACCGAAGTTGGATCTTT. Protein product: CASSETDRSWIF.

This chain connects TRBV2 to TRBJ1-5; D gene ambiguous. CDR1 and CDR2 from the germline V gene are SNHLY and FYNNEI. This CDR3 spans 13 amino acids. Trimming shortened V by 3 bases and J by 6 bases, and 9 bases separated the two germline ends. The CDR3 reads CASSDDLSQPQHF. The CDR3 bases are TGTGCCAGCAGTGACGATTTGAGTCAGCCCCAGCATTTT.

This chain connects TRBV20-1 to TRBJ2-5; D is unclear. Trimming took 6 bases from V and 5 from J, leaving 10 bases between them. The CDR3 is made up of 11 amino acids. Germline V CDR1 and CDR2: DFQATT, SNEGSKA (reference sequence). The DNA for the CDR3 is TGCAGTGCCCCGGTCCGGGAGACCCAGTACTTC. This sequence encodes CSAPVRETQYF.

The genes are TRBV7-2 and TRBJ2-3; 7 nucleotides match TRBD1. The CDR3 consists of 15 residues. The germline V gene encodes CDR1 SGHTA and CDR2 FQGNSA. J was trimmed by 2 bases and V by 7 bases; bases with no gene match: 9. As DNA, the CDR3 is TGTGCCAGCACCCGACGACAGGGTACCACAGATACGCAGTATTTT. The encoded protein is CASTRRQGTTDTQYF.

The rearrangement joins TRBV7-9 to TRBJ1-1; TRBD1 agrees at 7 bases. The V and J ends lost 5 bases and 5 bases, in that order; junction bases with no gene match: 5. The germline V gene has CDR1 SEHNR and CDR2 FQNEAQ (reference sequence). The CDR3 has 13 amino acids. The CDR3 protein is CASSPRDSTEAFF. As DNA, the CDR3 is TGTGCCAGCAGCCCCCGGGACAGTACTGAAGCTTTCTTT.

This clone occurred once. The chain links TRBV29-1 to TRBJ2-3; D is unresolved. CDR3 size: 12 residues. Germline V gene lookup returns CDR1 SQVTM and CDR2 ANQGSEA. The germline V and J ends were trimmed by 6 bases and 2 bases, with 9 bases remaining between them. Here the CDR3 reads CSVNRHTDTQYF. The CDR3 DNA sequence: TGCAGCGTGAACCGCCACACAGATACGCAGTATTTT.

This chain uses TRBV19 with TRBJ1-6; a possible D gene is TRBD1 (6 bases). V lost 3 bases to trimming and J lost 14 bases, with 14 bases between them. Germline V CDR1 and CDR2: LNHDA, SQIVND (reference sequence). The CDR3 is 13 residues long. CDR3 sequence reads: CASSISGGGALHF. The CDR3 nucleotides are TGTGCCAGTAGTATTTCGGGAGGGGGAGCCCTCCACTTT.

The CDR3 DNA reads as TGCGCCAGCAGCTTGGGGCTAGCGGGAGAGGTTGAGCAGTTCTTC. Protein: CASSLGLAGEVEQFF. The chain has TRBV5-1 and TRBJ2-1, with 10 bases that match TRBD2. The CDR3 has 15 amino acids. The J segment lost 9 bases and the V segment lost 0 bases, leaving 6 bases of the junction unmatched. The V gene's germline CDR1 is SGHRS and CDR2 YFSETQ.

The chain couples TRBV7-8 to TRBJ2-1; D is uncertain. Germline values: CDR1 SGHVS, CDR2 FQNEAQ. CDR3 size: 15 residues. V lost 1 base to trimming and J lost 7 bases, with 14 bases between them. The CDR3 spells CASSLVAVGWNEQFF. CDR3 in DNA: TGTGCCAGCAGCTTAGTGGCGGTCGGGTGGAATGAGCAGTTCTTC.

V usage is TRBV3-1 (or the pseudogene TRBV3-2) and J usage is TRBJ1-6, with D possibly being TRBD1 (5 bases). Germline CDR1 is LGHDT and CDR2 is YNNKEL (reference sequence). The CDR3 extends over 13 amino acids. The germline V and J ends were trimmed by 2 bases and 7 bases, with 6 bases remaining between them. CDR3 protein: CASSQYRNSPLHF. CDR3 bases: TGTGCCAGCAGCCAATACAGGAATTCACCCCTCCACTTT.

This sequence joins TRBV7-2 and TRBJ2-2, with a possible D match to TRBD2 (6 bases). CDR1 is SGHTA, CDR2 FQGNSA, per germline. The length of the CDR3 is 13 residues. The V end lost 5 bases, the J end lost 5 bases, and 9 bases lay between the germline ends. The CDR3 DNA follows: TGTGCCAGCAGCCGCGGGACTACCGGGGAGCTGTTTTTT. Its protein product is CASSRGTTGELFF.

V and J are TRBV7-9 and TRBJ1-1; no clear D. The CDR3 extends over 11 amino acids. CDR1 SEHNR and CDR2 FQNEAQ come from the germline V gene (reference sequence). V was trimmed by 5 bases and J by 5 bases, leaving 6 bases between them. CDR3 residues: CASSPETEAFF. The CDR3 region has the DNA TGTGCCAGCAGCCCTGAGACTGAAGCTTTCTTT.

This clone was counted a single time. The rearrangement joins TRBV29-1 to TRBJ2-1; 9 bases are shared with TRBD2. CDR1 is SQVTM, CDR2 ANQGSEA, per germline. CDR3 length: 14 residues. With 7 bases clipped from V and 2 bases from J, the junction kept 6 bases outside the gene matches. The CDR3 here is CSGLSGRTYNEQFF. CDR3 bases: TGCAGCGGCTTAAGCGGGAGGACCTACAATGAGCAGTTCTTC.

V gene TRBV5-1 combines with J gene TRBJ1-1, with a weak D call TRBD1 (6 bases). The CDR3 sequence is 15 residues long. Trimming shortened V by 6 bases and J by 5 bases, and 20 bases separated the two germline ends. The V gene's germline CDR1 is SGHRS and CDR2 YFSETQ. The CDR3 bases are TGCGCCAGCACCCGGTCGGGGGGCAGAAGGACTGAAGCTTTCTTT. Its protein product is CASTRSGGRRTEAFF.